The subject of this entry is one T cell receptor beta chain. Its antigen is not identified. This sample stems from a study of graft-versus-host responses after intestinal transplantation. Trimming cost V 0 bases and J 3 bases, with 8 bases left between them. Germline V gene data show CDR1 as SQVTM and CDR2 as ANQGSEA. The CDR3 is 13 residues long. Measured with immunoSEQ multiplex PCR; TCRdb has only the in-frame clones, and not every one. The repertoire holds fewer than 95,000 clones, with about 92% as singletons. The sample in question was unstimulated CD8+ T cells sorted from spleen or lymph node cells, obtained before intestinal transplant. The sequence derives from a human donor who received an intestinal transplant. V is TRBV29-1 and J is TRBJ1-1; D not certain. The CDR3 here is CSVEDVTDTEAFF. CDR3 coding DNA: TGCAGCGTTGAAGATGTAACAGACACTGAAGCTTTCTTT.